These T cell receptor beta chains were read from a single sample in a study of monozygotic twins with inflammatory bowel disease. After re-calling the 5' RACE reads, TCRdb lists one entry per CDR3 protein, DNA absent. The specimen's table records approximately 160,000 distinct CDR3 sequences. The sample comprised blood. These receptor sequences come from a human donor with ulcerative colitis or Crohn's disease, or a healthy co-twin of an affected twin (not recorded which). Both conserved end residues are part of each CDR3.

v_gene	len	j_gene	CDR3aa
TRBV7-6	17	TRBJ2-2	CASNLDSRGLSTGELFF
TRBV3-1	14	TRBJ1-2	CASSQATGQTGYTF
TRBV5-6	13	TRBJ2-3	CASIGTSTDTQYF
TRBV18	15	TRBJ2-7	CASSSGPSPLYEQYF
TRBV16	12	TRBJ1-2	CASSQLGRGYTF
TRBV24-1	14	TRBJ1-2	CATSDFRDSYGYTF
TRBV4-2	17	TRBJ2-1	CASSQDREGLQYNEQFF
TRBV27	15	TRBJ1-1	CASSSGTLAGTEAFF
TRBV20-1	14	TRBJ2-3	CSARLAGGTDTQYF
TRBV5-1	14	TRBJ2-7	CASSAGQGTNEQYF
TRBV29-1	14	TRBJ2-1	CSVDVGSVYNEQFF
TRBV15	13	TRBJ2-3	CATSRGTSSAQYF
TRBV9	12	TRBJ2-1	CASSVPRGQQFF
TRBV19	16	TRBJ2-1	CASSMGREGRNNEQFF
TRBV29-1	12	TRBJ1-1	CSVVGQNTEAFF
TRBV20-1	13	TRBJ1-1	CSAKAGHNTEAFF
TRBV30	16	TRBJ2-6	CAWNQGGSSGANVLTF
TRBV5-1	17	TRBJ2-1	CASSLARGGRLVNEQFF
TRBV5-6	16	TRBJ2-2	CASSQRRVGNTGELFF
TRBV19	11	TRBJ2-1	CASSTYNEQFF
TRBV10-3	14	TRBJ2-1	CAISRDRVYNEQFF
TRBV25-1	11	TRBJ2-1	CASSAGTVQFF
TRBV9	14	TRBJ1-6	CASSVDRVNSPLHF
TRBV12-3/TRBV12-4	14	TRBJ2-1	CASSLLETYNEQFF